This passage covers 24 T cell receptor beta chains from one sample sequenced in a study of cytomegalovirus exposure and HLA in healthy donors. Primers: 60 Vbeta forward and 13 Jbeta reverse. Only in-frame clones appear in the TCRdb table, and some are missing; sequencing was by immunoSEQ multiplex PCR. The profile shows 200,000 to 250,000 clones, around 80% of them singletons. Sequencing used PBMCs. The receptors shown here come from a male donor in good health and CMV-seronegative.

V and J are TRBV4-1 and TRBJ2-3; a weak D match, TRBD2 (6 bases). The CDR3 extends over 17 amino acids. Trimming removed 1 base at V and 4 bases at J, with 18 bases between. Germline V gives CDR1 MGHRA, CDR2 YSYEKL. CDR3 loop: CASSQAPTSGSADTQYF. The DNA of the CDR3 is TGCGCCAGCAGCCAAGCACCGACTAGTGGGAGTGCAGATACGCAGTATTTT.

The rearrangement joins TRBV19 to TRBJ2-7, with D tentatively TRBD1 (5 bases). The length of the CDR3 is 14 residues. Germline CDR1 is LNHDA and CDR2 is SQIVND (reference sequence). V was shortened by 1 base and J by 2 bases, with 9 bases between the two germline ends. The CDR3 nucleotides are TGTGCCAGTAGTATAGCCGAGACAGCCTACGAGCAGTACTTC. Translation gives CASSIAETAYEQYF.

CDR3 residues: CASSLSGLGNEQFF. The CDR3 DNA sequence: TGTGCCAGCAGCTTAAGCGGCTTAGGCAATGAGCAGTTCTTC. V usage is TRBV11-1 and J usage is TRBJ2-1; tentative D call: TRBD2 (5 bases). Germline V CDR1 and CDR2: SGHAT, FQDESV (reference sequence). Trimming took off 2 bases at V and 6 bases at J, with 11 bases between the two ends. This CDR3 is 14 amino acids long.

This chain connects TRBV4-1 to TRBJ2-3; TRBD2 aligns across 9 bases. With 5 bases clipped from V and 1 base from J, the junction kept 4 bases outside the gene matches. In germline, CDR1 is MGHRA, CDR2 YSYEKL. The CDR3 sequence is 15 residues long. This CDR3 is CASSSRLAGTDTQYF. CDR3 DNA: TGCGCCAGCAGCTCAAGACTAGCGGGCACAGATACGCAGTATTTT.

This chain connects TRBV9 to TRBJ2-3; 14 bases match TRBD2. Germline V gene sequence: CDR1 SGDLS, CDR2 YYNGEE. This CDR3 is 17 amino acids long. V dropped 4 bases and J dropped 2; count of bases not matched to a gene: 6. The CDR3 DNA follows: TGTGCCAGCAGCCCTGGGACTAGCGGGGGAATCACAGATACGCAGTATTTT. Its translation: CASSPGTSGGITDTQYF. Supplemented by reference TRBV9 and TRBJ2-3, the full variable domain reads DSGVTQTPKHLITATGQRVTLRCSPRSGDLSVYWYQQSLDQGLQFLIQYYNGEERAKGNILERFSAQQFPDLHSELNLSSLELGDSALYFCASSPGTSGGITDTQYFGPGTRLTVL.

The chain combines TRBV11-3 with TRBJ2-1; D ambiguous. V shed 2 bases and J shed 6 bases, with 5 bases lying between them. The CDR3 extends over 12 amino acids. The germline CDR1 and CDR2 sequences are SGHNT and YENEEA. As DNA, the CDR3 is TGTGCCAGCAGCTTAAGCACCAATGAGCAGTTCTTC. Residues: CASSLSTNEQFF.

The chain uses TRBV15 and TRBJ1-1, with D possibly being TRBD1 (6 bases). Trimming cost V 0 bases and J 6 bases, with 8 bases left between them. Germline CDR1 is LNHNV and CDR2 is YYDKDF (reference sequence). This CDR3 contains 13 residues. This chain's CDR3 is CATSRETGAEAFF. The DNA of the CDR3 is TGTGCCACCAGCAGAGAGACAGGAGCTGAAGCTTTCTTT.

The V and J genes are TRBV29-1 and TRBJ1-2; maybe TRBD1 (5 bases). Germline loops: CDR1 SQVTM, CDR2 ANQGSEA. Trimming shortened V by 3 bases and J by 8 bases, and 13 bases separated the two germline ends. This CDR3 region has 12 residues. The CDR3 DNA sequence: TGCAGCGTTGAGCGTCCCGGGGGAGGCTACACCTTC. This encodes CSVERPGGGYTF.

In regard to this clone: Other DNA variants within this sample encode the same CDR3. V and J are TRBV5-1 and TRBJ1-1, with 8 bases aligning to TRBD1. Germline values: CDR1 SGHRS, CDR2 YFSETQ. The V segment lost 4 bases and the J segment 3 bases; nucleotides outside the gene matches: 5. CDR3 length equals 14 residues. As DNA, the CDR3 is TGCGCCAGCAGCCCCCGGGACAGGCACACTGAAGCTTTCTTT. It yields the protein CASSPRDRHTEAFF.

On this clone itself: The junction does not match germline at one end; this may be a read error. The gene calls are TRBV13 and TRBJ2-5, with a weak D call TRBD1 (6 bases). In germline, CDR1 is PRHDT, CDR2 FYEKMQ (reference sequence). The CDR3 has 12 residues. CDR3 amino acids: CASSSEGQLRHF. Here the CDR3 DNA reads TGTGCCAGCAGCTCAGAAGGACAGCTTCGGCACTTC. Looking up the rest from reference TRBV13 and TRBJ2-5 gives the full variable domain: AAGVIQSPRHLIKEKRETATLKCYPIPRHDTVYWYQQGPGQDPQFLISFYEKMQSDKGSIPDRFSAQQFSDYHSELNMSSLELGDSALYFCASSSEGQLRHFGPGTRLLVL.

The chain carries TRBV6-1 and TRBJ2-3; D call uncertain. V gave up 3 bases and J gave up 4 bases, with 11 bases separating them. This CDR3 contains 14 residues. Germline loops: CDR1 MNHNS, CDR2 SASEGT. CDR3 region: CASSDSPEADTQYF. Written as DNA, the CDR3 is TGTGCCAGCAGTGACTCCCCAGAGGCAGATACGCAGTATTTT.

The rearrangement joins TRBV7-2 to TRBJ2-7; 7 bases align to TRBD1. Germline V gives CDR1 SGHTA, CDR2 FQGNSA. This CDR3 has 15 amino acids. V shed 5 bases, J shed 7 bases, and the junction held 14 bases outside the gene matches. The CDR3 sequence is CASSAAVGQFSEQYF. DNA for the CDR3: TGTGCCAGCAGCGCAGCCGTGGGACAGTTTTCGGAGCAGTACTTC.

The chain links TRBV5-1 to TRBJ2-7; weak D call: TRBD1 (7 bases). The V end lost 0 bases, the J end lost 5 bases, and 18 bases lay between the germline ends. Germline assignment: CDR1 SGHRS and CDR2 YFSETQ. The CDR3 totals 16 residues. DNA of the CDR3: TGCGCCAGCAGCTTGGTTGGAGGGGGCGCGGATAACGAGCAGTACTTC. This translates into CASSLVGGGADNEQYF.

This clone was seen once. This chain connects TRBV9 to TRBJ2-3, with a tentative D call TRBD1 (7 bases). Germline V gene data show CDR1 as SGDLS and CDR2 as YYNGEE. The CDR3 covers 18 residues. The V and J ends lost 0 bases and 5 bases respectively, with 22 bases between them. In nucleotides, the CDR3 is TGTGCCAGCAGCGTAGGCCTTTTACAGGGGAGGTCTGGAGATACGCAGTATTTT. Its protein is CASSVGLLQGRSGDTQYF.

This chain joins TRBV28 and TRBJ1-5; D remains ambiguous. Germline V gives CDR1 MDHEN, CDR2 SYDVKM. V shed 7 bases and J shed 0 bases, with 7 bases lying between them. The CDR3 runs to 13 residues. This chain's CDR3 is CASKRVSNQPQHF. CDR3 in DNA: TGTGCCAGCAAGCGGGTTAGCAATCAGCCCCAGCATTTT.

As for this clone: The germline gene is not matched at one end of the junction; a read error may be the cause. The V call is TRBV7-9, the J call TRBJ2-1; TRBD2 aligns across 11 bases. CDR3 length: 15 residues. Germline V gives CDR1 SEHNR, CDR2 FQNEAQ (reference sequence). CDR3 loop: CTSSYPTSGVNEQFF. The DNA of the CDR3 is TGTACCAGCAGCTACCCGACTAGCGGGGTCAATGAGCAGTTCTTC.

This chain uses TRBV18 with TRBJ2-1; 11 bases align to TRBD2. With V trimmed by 0 bases and J by 5 bases, 3 bases remained unmatched. The CDR3 runs 16 residues. The V gene's germline CDR1 is KGHSH and CDR2 LQKENI. The CDR3 bases are TGTGCCAGCTCACCACCTGGGACTAGCGGTGACAATGAGCAGTTCTTC. It specifies CASSPPGTSGDNEQFF.

The chain employs TRBV7-9 and TRBJ2-7; 10 bases match TRBD2. V shed 7 bases, J shed 4 bases, and the junction held 4 bases outside the gene matches. Germline CDR1 SEHNR, CDR2 FQNEAQ (reference sequence). This CDR3 spans 13 amino acids. This CDR3 reads CASTPLAGYEQYF. CDR3 DNA sequence: TGTGCCAGCACCCCACTAGCGGGGTACGAGCAGTACTTC.

The gene calls are TRBV29-1 and TRBJ2-2, with D perhaps matching TRBD2 (5 bases). The germline CDR1 and CDR2 sequences are SQVTM and ANQGSEA. The germline V and J ends were trimmed by 6 bases and 10 bases, with 21 bases remaining between them. This CDR3 contains 14 residues. The CDR3 is CSVGGPGGAEELFF. The CDR3 nucleotides read TGCAGCGTCGGAGGCCCGGGCGGCGCAGAGGAGCTGTTTTTT.

V and J are TRBV6-5 and TRBJ2-4, with TRBD2 as a possible D gene (6 bases). The CDR3 is 15 residues long. Germline V CDR1 and CDR2: MNHEY, SVGAGI. The germline V and J ends were trimmed by 6 bases and 0 bases, with 12 bases remaining between them. The CDR3 protein is CASSGVGLAKNIQYF. In DNA form, the CDR3 reads TGTGCCAGCAGCGGCGTGGGACTAGCCAAAAACATTCAGTACTTC.

The V gene is TRBV5-1, the J gene TRBJ2-7; 7 bases align to TRBD1. Germline V gene sequence: CDR1 SGHRS, CDR2 YFSETQ. This CDR3 comprises 16 residues. After removal of 0 bases from V and 0 bases from J, the junction contained 6 bases not matched to a gene. CDR3 nucleotide sequence: TGCGCCAGCAGCTTGGGGACCGGGACAGACTCCTACGAGCAGTACTTC. Protein: CASSLGTGTDSYEQYF.

This rearrangement joins TRBV6-6 to TRBJ2-7; TRBD2 matches 10 bases. There are 15 residues in the CDR3. Germline CDR1 is MNHNY and CDR2 is SVGAGI (reference sequence). V lost 6 bases to trimming and J lost 1 base; unmatched junction nucleotides: 6. CDR3 region: CASSALAGVSYEQYF. The DNA of the CDR3 is TGTGCCAGCAGCGCCCTAGCGGGGGTGTCCTACGAGCAGTACTTC.

This chain links TRBV5-1 with TRBJ2-5, with D tentatively TRBD1 (6 bases). This CDR3 is 14 amino acids long. Germline V gene data show CDR1 as SGHRS and CDR2 as YFSETQ. V was trimmed by 4 bases and J by 5 bases, leaving 15 bases between them. This CDR3 is CASSPRDKGETQYF. The CDR3 DNA follows: TGCGCCAGCAGCCCTCGGGACAAGGGGGAGACCCAGTACTTC.

This clone was counted only a few times. This chain connects TRBV27 to TRBJ2-7; 7 bases map to TRBD2. Germline V lookup: CDR1 MNHEY, CDR2 SMNVEV (reference sequence). The CDR3 is made up of 13 amino acids. V was pared by 5 bases and J by 3 bases, with 4 bases of the junction left unmatched. The DNA of the CDR3 is TGTGCCAGCAGTCGAGTAGCGGGCTACGAGCAGTACTTC. Residues: CASSRVAGYEQYF.